The clone carrying this T cell receptor (beta chain) was counted ten times or more. The data derive from a study of T-cell reconstitution after alpha-beta-depleted transplantation in children. During its preparation, the TCRbeta library received unique molecular identifiers. TCRdb called the PCR reads again in MiXCR, with one record for every CDR3 protein. The repertoire includes about 72,000 distinct CDR3 sequences, about 6.7% of them detected once, and approximately 2.4% sits in the top ten. V was trimmed by 2 bases and J by 10 bases, leaving 9 bases between them. CDR1 DFQATT and CDR2 SNEGSKA come from the germline V gene (reference sequence). CDR3 length: 12 amino acids.

This rearrangement joins TRBV20-1 to TRBJ1-6; possible D gene TRBD1, 5 bases. The material was PBMCs from the stem cell graft donor, obtained from the stem cell graft. This clonotype was sampled from a human donor who donated a stem cell graft to a child with acute lymphoblastic leukemia. The DNA for the CDR3 is TGCAGTGCTAGAAGGGGCGAATCACCCCTCCACTTT. This encodes CSARRGESPLHF.